The 26 T cell receptor beta chains given below trace back to one sample, sequenced in a study of T cell responses to AZD1222 COVID-19 vaccine. The method was immunoSEQ multiplex PCR; TCRdb's version includes in-frame clones alone and lacks a portion of them. This sample has about 100,000 clones; about 89% occur once, and the top ten carry 8% to 8.5%. Sequencing used peripheral blood, obtained 28 days after the second AZD1222 dose. The receptors were gathered from an adult who received the AZD1222 COVID-19 vaccine.

V and J are TRBV28 and TRBJ2-1; TRBD2 might be the D (5 bases). Germline V lookup: CDR1 MDHEN, CDR2 SYDVKM. This CDR3 contains 17 residues. Deletions cut 2 bases from V and 0 bases from J, with 14 bases between. The DNA for the CDR3 is TGTGCCAGCAGTTTACCCCGCGGGCCACTCTCCTACAATGAGCAGTTCTTC. Translated, it gives CASSLPRGPLSYNEQFF. The variable domain in full, completed from reference TRBV28 and TRBJ2-1, reads DVKVTQSSRYLVKRTGEKVFLECVQDMDHENMFWYRQDPGLGLRLIYFSYDVKMKEKGDIPEGYSVSREKKERFSLILESASTNQTSMYLCASSLPRGPLSYNEQFFGPGTRLTVL.

This clone occurred once. V usage is TRBV24-1 and J usage is TRBJ2-5; D might be TRBD1 or TRBD2, each matching 6 bases. Trimming removed 8 bases from V and 5 bases from J, with 14 bases in between. The CDR3 loop spans 13 amino acids. Germline-derived CDR1 and CDR2 are KGHDR and SFDVKD. CDR3 DNA: TGTGCCACCAAGGCAGGGGCGGGGGAGACCCAGTACTTC. Amino acid sequence: CATKAGAGETQYF.

This chain's CDR3 is CASNNRENNSPLHF. The CDR3, as DNA: TGTGCCAGCAACAACAGGGAGAATAATTCACCCCTCCACTTT. The rearrangement joins TRBV7-2 to TRBJ1-6; D perhaps matches TRBD1 (6 bases). The length of the CDR3 is 14 residues. V shed 7 bases and J shed 5 bases, with 12 bases lying between them. Germline CDR1 reads SGHTA; CDR2 reads FQGNSA.

V gene TRBV27 combines with J gene TRBJ2-1; no clear D gene. The V gene's germline CDR1 is MNHEY and CDR2 SMNVEV (reference sequence). This CDR3 has 14 amino acids. Trimming pared 3 bases from V and 6 bases from J, leaving 12 bases between. CDR3 nucleotides: TGTGCCAGCAGTTTTGAAGTGTCTGGCAATGAGCAGTTCTTC. It translates to CASSFEVSGNEQFF.

The rearrangement uses TRBV5-1 and TRBJ2-1; 8 bases align to TRBD2. Trimming took 4 bases from V and 5 from J; bases not matched to a gene: 5. The CDR3 is made up of 14 amino acids. CDR1 SGHRS and CDR2 YFSETQ come from the germline V gene. The CDR3 loop is CASSNSGAHNEQFF. The CDR3, as DNA: TGCGCCAGCAGCAATAGCGGGGCCCACAATGAGCAGTTCTTC.

This chain connects TRBV10-3 to TRBJ2-1, with 11 nucleotides matching TRBD2. Trimming at V came to 4 bases and at J to 0 bases, leaving 5 bases not matched to a gene. The CDR3 length is 17 residues. The germline CDR1 and CDR2 sequences are ENHRY and SYGVKD. The CDR3 here is CAISGTSGSSSYNEQFF. DNA of the CDR3: TGTGCCATCAGTGGTACTAGCGGGAGTAGCTCCTACAATGAGCAGTTCTTC.

The chain has TRBV3-1 (or the pseudogene TRBV3-2) and TRBJ2-6; D is unclear. This CDR3 is 18 amino acids long. The V end lost 4 bases, the J end lost 0 bases, and 16 bases lay between the germline ends. Germline assignment: CDR1 LGHDT and CDR2 YNNKEL (reference sequence). In DNA form, the CDR3 reads TGTGCCAGCAGCCCCGCCGGTACGACAAGCTCTGGGGCCAACGTCCTGACTTTC. Its protein product is CASSPAGTTSSGANVLTF.

The J gene is TRBJ2-1, the V gene TRBV6-6; maybe TRBD2 (8 bases). CDR3 length: 15 residues. The V end lost 11 bases, the J end lost 8 bases, and 25 bases lay between the germline ends. Germline CDR1 and CDR2: MNHNY and SVGAGI (reference sequence). The CDR3 sequence: CAARGESGSKDEQFF. CDR3 bases: TGTGCCGCCAGGGGGGAAAGCGGGAGTAAGGATGAGCAGTTCTTC.

This chain links TRBV15 with TRBJ2-1; a possible D gene is TRBD2 (6 bases). The CDR3 length is 13 residues. V lost 4 bases to trimming and J lost 7 bases, with 11 bases between them. Germline V gene lookup returns CDR1 LNHNV and CDR2 YYDKDF (reference sequence). CDR3 nucleotide sequence: TGTGCCACCAGCAAGGACTACCGGAATGAGCAGTTCTTC. Translation: CATSKDYRNEQFF.

The V call is TRBV6-2 or TRBV6-3, the J call TRBJ2-7; D is perhaps TRBD1 (6 bases). The CDR3 loop spans 13 amino acids. CDR1 and CDR2 from the germline V gene are MNHEY and SVGEGT. V was cut by 4 bases and J by 7 bases, with 14 bases left in between. The CDR3 DNA reads as TGTGCCAGCAGTTCCCAGGGGCTCGGGGAGCAGTACTTC. It specifies CASSSQGLGEQYF.

This clone came up once. This chain's CDR3 is CASSPQKQGNTGELFF. For the CDR3, the DNA is TGTGCCAGCTCACCACAGAAACAGGGAAACACCGGGGAGCTGTTTTTT. The rearrangement joins TRBV18 to TRBJ2-2, with a weak D call TRBD1 (6 bases). V was cut by 1 base and J by 2 bases, with 11 bases left in between. The CDR3 runs to 16 residues. CDR1 and CDR2 from the germline V gene are KGHSH and LQKENI.

The chain has TRBV5-1 and TRBJ1-5; tentative D call: TRBD1 (6 bases). There are 16 residues in the CDR3. Germline V gene sequence: CDR1 SGHRS, CDR2 YFSETQ. Trimming took off 4 bases at V and 5 bases at J, with 19 bases between the two ends. The DNA of the CDR3 is TGCGCCAGCAGCCCCATCTCGGGCAGGGGACATCAGCCCCAGCATTTT. Its protein product is CASSPISGRGHQPQHF.

V and J are TRBV7-9 and TRBJ2-7, with TRBD1 matching 7 bases. CDR1 is SEHNR, CDR2 FQNEAQ, per germline (reference sequence). CDR3 length equals 14 residues. Trimming at V came to 5 bases and at J to 2 bases, leaving 6 bases not matched to a gene. This CDR3 reads CASSRPGTAYEQYF. The CDR3 region has the DNA TGTGCCAGCAGCCGGCCCGGGACAGCCTACGAGCAGTACTTC.

This chain connects TRBV14 to TRBJ2-1; 10 bases match TRBD1. V trimming: 3 bases; J trimming: 7 bases; junction bases outside the gene matches: 6. The CDR3 sequence is 15 residues long. Germline values: CDR1 SGHDN, CDR2 FVKESK. The CDR3 sequence is CASSQGQGKRNEQFF. CDR3 DNA sequence: TGTGCCAGCAGCCAGGGACAGGGGAAGCGGAATGAGCAGTTCTTC.

With respect to this clone: Compared with germline, one end of the junction differs, possibly owing to a read error. This chain connects TRBV12-5 to TRBJ1-6, with 8 nucleotides matching TRBD1. Germline CDR1 and CDR2: LGHNT and FRNRAP. The length of the CDR3 is 15 residues. The CDR3 reads CACGLGVRGPSPLHF. The CDR3 bases are TGTGCTTGTGGTTTGGGAGTCAGGGGGCCTTCACCCCTCCACTTT.

The DNA of the CDR3 is TGTGCCAGCAGCCTATTCACGGGCCGTCATGAGCAGTTCTTC. This encodes CASSLFTGRHEQFF. The rearrangement joins TRBV7-8 to TRBJ2-1, with D uncertain. Germline V gene data show CDR1 as SGHVS and CDR2 as FQNEAQ. The ends were cut back, 5 bases at V and 8 bases at J, with 16 bases in the middle. This CDR3 region has 14 residues.

The chain is built from TRBV5-4 and TRBJ1-6; TRBD1 might be the D (5 bases). Per germline, CDR1 SGHNT and CDR2 YYREEE (reference sequence). The CDR3 spans 18 residues. V lost 3 bases, J lost 0 bases, and 16 bases lay in between. The CDR3 is CASSSRQNRISYNSPLHF. For the CDR3, the DNA is TGTGCCAGCAGCTCGAGACAGAACCGAATCTCCTATAATTCACCCCTCCACTTT.

The J gene is TRBJ1-2, the V gene TRBV3-1 (or the pseudogene TRBV3-2); the D gene is possibly TRBD1 (5 bases). Trimming pared 1 base from V and 5 bases from J, leaving 11 bases between. The CDR3 has 14 amino acids. CDR1 LGHDT and CDR2 YNNKEL come from the germline V gene (reference sequence). The DNA of the CDR3 is TGTGCCAGCAGCCAAGGGGGCGCGGTATATGGCTACACCTTC. Translation gives CASSQGGAVYGYTF.

The chain is built from TRBV28 and TRBJ2-3; D ambiguous. Trimming removed 6 bases at V and 2 bases at J, with 9 bases between. CDR3 length: 13 residues. Germline V gene lookup returns CDR1 MDHEN and CDR2 SYDVKM. In DNA, the CDR3 is TGTGCCAGCAGCACGCCGAACACAGATACGCAGTATTTT. This gives the protein CASSTPNTDTQYF.

The DNA of the CDR3 is TGCGCCAGCAGCCAAGTCATGCGGGAGCTAAGATCCTACGAGCAGTACTTC. Its translation is CASSQVMRELRSYEQYF. V is TRBV4-1 and J is TRBJ2-7; 7 bases are a match to TRBD2. This CDR3 is built from 17 residues. J gave up 1 base and V 1 base, and 10 bases lay outside the gene matches. CDR1 MGHRA and CDR2 YSYEKL come from the germline V gene.

V and J are TRBV6-5 and TRBJ2-5; TRBD1 might be the D (5 bases). Germline V gene lookup returns CDR1 MNHEY and CDR2 SVGAGI. Trimming removed 6 bases at V and 4 bases at J, with 15 bases between. There are 14 residues in the CDR3. The CDR3 DNA sequence: TGTGCCAGCAGCCAGGGCCGGGCCCGAGAGACCCAGTACTTC. This sequence encodes CASSQGRARETQYF.

The chain recombines TRBV5-1 with TRBJ2-5, with D possibly being TRBD2 (5 bases). Trimming left V 0 bases short and J 4 bases short, with 16 bases between. This CDR3 contains 16 residues. CDR1 SGHRS and CDR2 YFSETQ come from the germline V gene. CDR3 loop: CASSLAGGQTGETQYF. The DNA for the CDR3 is TGCGCCAGCAGCTTGGCCGGCGGGCAGACGGGAGAGACCCAGTACTTC.

V is TRBV5-4 and J is TRBJ2-1, with unresolved D. The CDR3 runs to 15 residues. Germline lookup yields CDR1 SGHNT and CDR2 YYREEE (reference sequence). Deletions cut 4 bases from V and 8 bases from J, with 19 bases between. Here the CDR3 reads CASSRRRMDRDEQFF. The DNA for the CDR3 is TGTGCCAGCAGCAGACGGCGGATGGATCGGGATGAGCAGTTCTTC.

The chain joins TRBV28 to TRBJ2-7, with TRBD1 matching 9 bases. The germline CDR1 and CDR2 sequences are MDHEN and SYDVKM. This CDR3 has 16 amino acids. J was trimmed by 3 bases and V by 5 bases; bases with no gene match: 11. The CDR3 sequence: CASSLSSGTGSYEQYF. The CDR3 DNA follows: TGTGCCAGCAGTCTCTCATCCGGGACAGGGAGCTACGAGCAGTACTTC. Supplemented by reference TRBV28 and TRBJ2-7, the full variable domain reads DVKVTQSSRYLVKRTGEKVFLECVQDMDHENMFWYRQDPGLGLRLIYFSYDVKMKEKGDIPEGYSVSREKKERFSLILESASTNQTSMYLCASSLSSGTGSYEQYFGPGTRLTVT.

This clone is labeled medium-sized. The rearrangement uses TRBV4-1 and TRBJ2-7; D uncertain. The CDR3 sequence is 15 residues long. With 4 bases removed from V and 1 base from J, the gap between germline ends came to 14 bases. Germline CDR1 MGHRA, CDR2 YSYEKL. CDR3 nucleotide sequence: TGCGCCAGCAGCCCCGAATCGGCGGTTTCCTACGAGCAGTACTTC. Its translation: CASSPESAVSYEQYF.

This clone was recorded a few times. The rearrangement joins TRBV6-5 to TRBJ2-7; no firm D call. V dropped 5 bases and J dropped 4 bases, with 3 bases sitting between them. The CDR3 length is 10 residues. Germline V CDR1 and CDR2: MNHEY, SVGAGI. The CDR3 DNA reads as TGTGCCAGCAGTATATACGAGCAGTACTTC. It specifies CASSIYEQYF.